Listed below are T cell receptor beta chains from one sample, sequenced in a study of blood T cell repertoires in COVID-19. Assay used: immunoSEQ multiplex PCR; TCRdb lists only in-frame clones, some missing. The repertoire has 310,000 or so clones, approximately 88% of them found once; the top ten carry more than 3%. Sequences were obtained from peripheral blood. Source of these receptors: a woman in her 50s with active or convalescent COVID-19. CDR3s include the opening cysteine and the closing phenylalanine or tryptophan. A D gene is named only where the DNA matches it firmly. The size field is filled for only some rows; it gives once, few, many or a size class.

TRBJ1-1 once 17 TRBV3-1/TRBV3-2 TRBD1 TGTGCCAGCAGCCAACGGGACAGGGGCCAAAAAGGGACTGAAGCTTTCTTT CASSQRDRGQKGTEAFF
TRBJ1-3 once 16 TRBV9 NA TGTGCCAGCAGCGTAATCCCCGCGGGCTCTGGAAACACCATATATTTT CASSVIPAGSGNTIYF
TRBJ1-1 NA 13 TRBV3-1/TRBV3-2 NA TGTGCCAGCAGCCAATGGGCGAACGGTGAAGCTTTCTTT CASSQWANGEAFF
TRBJ2-2 NA 15 TRBV2 NA TGTGCCAGCAGTGATTTAGCGACGAACACCGGGGAGCTGTTTTTT CASSDLATNTGELFF
TRBJ1-1 few 16 TRBV27 TRBD1 TGTGCCAGCAGTTTATCGAGTCAGGGGGTGAACACTGAAGCTTTCTTT CASSLSSQGVNTEAFF
TRBJ1-1 once 13 TRBV10-3 NA TGTGCCTTCTCGGGGAGCCCGAACACTGAAGCTTTCTTT CAFSGSPNTEAFF
TRBJ2-7 NA 13 TRBV19 TRBD2 TGTGCCAGTAGTGGGACTAGCGGGAACGAGCAGTACTTC CASSGTSGNEQYF
TRBJ2-7 NA 14 TRBV7-8 NA TGTGCCAGCAGCTTAGTACAATATTCCTACGAGCAGTACTTC CASSLVQYSYEQYF
TRBJ1-2 NA 19 TRBV18 NA TGTGCCAGCTCACCGGGGCTACTCCACCTTACTGACAGGACAAGAGGCTACACCTTC CASSPGLLHLTDRTRGYTF
TRBJ2-3 NA 16 TRBV5-1 NA TGCGCCAGCAGCTTGGGAGGATCGCGGGCCACAGATACGCAGTATTTT CASSLGGSRATDTQYF
TRBJ2-2 NA 16 TRBV7-3 NA TGTGCCAGCAGCCCCTCACAGGGTGTCGGGCCCGGGGAGCTGTTTTTT CASSPSQGVGPGELFF
TRBJ1-4 NA 16 TRBV7-2 NA TGTGCCAGCAGCTTGCAGGGGCCGGGGGGGAATGAAAAACTGTTTTTT CASSLQGPGGNEKLFF
TRBJ1-5 NA 16 TRBV28 NA TGTGCCAGCAGCATCCCGCTAGGTGACAGGTATCAGCCCCAGCATTTT CASSIPLGDRYQPQHF
TRBJ2-5 NA 14 TRBV29-1 NA TGCAGCGTTCTTATAGACACGTACCAAGAGACCCAGTACTTC CSVLIDTYQETQYF
TRBJ1-2 NA 15 TRBV21-1 NA TGTGCCAGCAGCAAAGCCGGCGGGGTTGGTTATGGCTACACCTTC CASSKAGGVGYGYTF
TRBJ2-3 NA 14 TRBV29-1 NA TGCAGCGTGAGAAGGACAGCGGTCGGGGATACGCAGTATTTT CSVRRTAVGDTQYF